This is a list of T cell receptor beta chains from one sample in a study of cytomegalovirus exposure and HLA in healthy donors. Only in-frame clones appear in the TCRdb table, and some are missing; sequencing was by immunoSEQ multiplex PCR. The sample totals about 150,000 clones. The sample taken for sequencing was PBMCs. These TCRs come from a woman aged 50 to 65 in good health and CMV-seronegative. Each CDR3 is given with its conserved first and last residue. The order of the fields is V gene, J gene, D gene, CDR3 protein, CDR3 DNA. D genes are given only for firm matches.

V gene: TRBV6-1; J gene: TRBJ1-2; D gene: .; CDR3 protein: CASSEGWGQASNYGYTF; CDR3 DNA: TGTGCCAGCAGTGAAGGGTGGGGGCAGGCCTCTAACTATGGCTACACCTTC
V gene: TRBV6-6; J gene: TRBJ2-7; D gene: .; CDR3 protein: CASSSRDEQYF; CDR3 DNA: TGTGCCAGCAGTTCCAGGGACGAGCAGTACTTC
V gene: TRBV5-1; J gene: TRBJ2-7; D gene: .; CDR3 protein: CASSPMTELTYEQYF; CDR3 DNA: TGCGCCAGCAGCCCGATGACAGAGTTAACCTACGAGCAGTACTTC
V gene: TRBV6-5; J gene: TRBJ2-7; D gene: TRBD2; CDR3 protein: CASSTAGGLIYEQYF; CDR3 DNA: TGTGCCAGCAGTACAGCGGGGGGTCTTATCTACGAGCAGTACTTC
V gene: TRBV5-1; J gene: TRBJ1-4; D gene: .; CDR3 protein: CASSFGRNNEKLFF; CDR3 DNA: TGCGCCAGCAGCTTTGGCAGGAACAATGAAAAACTGTTTTTT
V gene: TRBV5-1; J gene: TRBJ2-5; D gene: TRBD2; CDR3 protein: CASSLASGGARETQYF; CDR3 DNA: TGCGCCAGCAGCTTGGCTAGCGGGGGGGCCCGGGAGACCCAGTACTTC
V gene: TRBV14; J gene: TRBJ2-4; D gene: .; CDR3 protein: CASSQDSSSAKNIQYF; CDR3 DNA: TGTGCCAGCAGCCAAGATTCCTCGTCAGCCAAAAACATTCAGTACTTC
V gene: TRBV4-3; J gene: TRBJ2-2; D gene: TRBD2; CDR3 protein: CASSHREGTGELFF; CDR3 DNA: TGCGCCAGCAGCCATAGGGAGGGTACCGGGGAGCTGTTTTTT
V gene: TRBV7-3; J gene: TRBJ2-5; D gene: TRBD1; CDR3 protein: CASSPQDRAGETQYF; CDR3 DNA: TGTGCCAGCAGCCCGCAGGACAGGGCGGGAGAGACCCAGTACTTC
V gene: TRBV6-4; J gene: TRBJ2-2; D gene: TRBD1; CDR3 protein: CASSVIAGTVGTGELFF; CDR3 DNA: TGTGCCAGCAGTGTGATTGCCGGGACAGTCGGGACCGGGGAGCTGTTTTTT
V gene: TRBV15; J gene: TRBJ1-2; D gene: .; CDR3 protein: CATSREEFGYTF; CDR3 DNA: TGTGCCACCAGCAGAGAAGAGTTTGGCTACACCTTC
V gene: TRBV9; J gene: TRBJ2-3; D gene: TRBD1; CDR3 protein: CASSVDTGGTDTQYF; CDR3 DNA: TGTGCCAGCAGCGTAGACACAGGGGGCACAGATACGCAGTATTTT
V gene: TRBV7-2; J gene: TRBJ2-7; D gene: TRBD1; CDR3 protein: CASSFPGTGVYEQYF; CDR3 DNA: TGTGCCAGCAGCTTCCCCGGGACAGGGGTTTACGAGCAGTACTTC
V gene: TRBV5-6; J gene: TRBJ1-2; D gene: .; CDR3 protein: CASSLVSSYGYTF; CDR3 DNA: TGTGCCAGCAGCTTGGTATCCTCCTATGGCTACACCTTC
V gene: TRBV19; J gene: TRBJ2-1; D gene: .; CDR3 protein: CASSIGDEQFF; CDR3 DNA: TGTGCCAGTAGTATAGGAGATGAGCAGTTCTTC
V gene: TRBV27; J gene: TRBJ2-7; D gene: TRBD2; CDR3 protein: CASSLSGSGTYEQYF; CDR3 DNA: TGTGCCAGCAGTTTATCGGGTAGCGGGACCTACGAGCAGTACTTC
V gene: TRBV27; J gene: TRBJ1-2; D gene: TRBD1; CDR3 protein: CASRGQGISYGYTF; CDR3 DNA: TGTGCCAGCCGGGGACAGGGGATAAGCTATGGCTACACCTTC
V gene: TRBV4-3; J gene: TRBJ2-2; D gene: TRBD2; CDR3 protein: CASSQDLAGDTGELFF; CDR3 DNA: TGCGCCAGCAGCCAAGATCTCGCGGGGGACACCGGGGAGCTGTTTTTT
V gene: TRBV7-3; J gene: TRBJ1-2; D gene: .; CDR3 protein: CASSSLPGYANYGYTF; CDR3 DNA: TGTGCCAGCAGCTCCCTGCCGGGTTATGCTAACTATGGCTACACCTTC
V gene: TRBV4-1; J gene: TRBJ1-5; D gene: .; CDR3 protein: CASSQDRRRVNQPQHF; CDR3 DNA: TGCGCCAGCAGCCAAGATCGTCGCAGGGTTAATCAGCCCCAGCATTTT
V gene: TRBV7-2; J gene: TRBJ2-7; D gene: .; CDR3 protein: CASSSKGQAYEQYF; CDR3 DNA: TGTGCCAGCAGCTCTAAGGGACAAGCCTACGAGCAGTACTTC
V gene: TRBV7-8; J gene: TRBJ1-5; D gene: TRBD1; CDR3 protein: CASSLGRRGKRNQPQHF; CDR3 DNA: TGTGCCAGCAGCTTAGGTCGCAGGGGGAAACGCAATCAGCCCCAGCATTTT
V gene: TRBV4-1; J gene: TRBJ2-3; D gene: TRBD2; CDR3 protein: CASSSSGGGRMTDTQYF; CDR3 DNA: TGCGCCAGCAGTTCTAGCGGGGGGGGTCGTATGACAGATACGCAGTATTTT
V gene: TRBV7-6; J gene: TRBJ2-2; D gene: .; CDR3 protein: CASSLARQSTGELFF; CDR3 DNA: TGTGCCAGCAGCTTAGCACGACAGTCCACCGGGGAGCTGTTTTTT
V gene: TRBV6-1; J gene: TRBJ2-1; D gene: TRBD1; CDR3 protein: CASSEQGQIRINEQFF; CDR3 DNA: TGTGCCAGCAGTGAGCAGGGACAGATACGGATCAATGAGCAGTTCTTC
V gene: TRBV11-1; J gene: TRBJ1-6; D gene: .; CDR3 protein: CASSQTHLGQSNSPLHF; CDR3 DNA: TGTGCCAGCAGCCAAACGCATCTCGGACAGTCTAATTCACCCCTCCACTTT
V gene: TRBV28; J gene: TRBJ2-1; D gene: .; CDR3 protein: CASSLRGNSYNEQFF; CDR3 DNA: TGTGCCAGCAGTTTAAGGGGAAACTCCTACAATGAGCAGTTCTTC
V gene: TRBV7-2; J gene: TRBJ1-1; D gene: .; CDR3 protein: CASSVTENTEAFF; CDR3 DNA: TGTGCCAGCAGCGTTACAGAGAACACTGAAGCTTTCTTT
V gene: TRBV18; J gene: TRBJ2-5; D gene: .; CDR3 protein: CASSPEVLTGHFQETQYF; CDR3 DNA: TGTGCCAGCTCACCAGAGGTTCTCACCGGACATTTCCAAGAGACCCAGTACTTC
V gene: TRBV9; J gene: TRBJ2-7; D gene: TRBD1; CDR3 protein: CASSVGIGTGSYEQYF; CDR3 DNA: TGTGCCAGCAGCGTCGGAATCGGGACAGGCAGTTACGAGCAGTACTTC
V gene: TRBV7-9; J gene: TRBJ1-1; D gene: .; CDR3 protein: CASSLQGTNTEAFF; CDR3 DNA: TGTGCCAGCAGCCTACAGGGAACGAACACTGAAGCTTTCTTT
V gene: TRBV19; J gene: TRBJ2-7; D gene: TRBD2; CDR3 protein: CASRSGRETEQYF; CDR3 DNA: TGTGCCAGTAGGAGCGGGAGGGAAACCGAGCAGTACTTC
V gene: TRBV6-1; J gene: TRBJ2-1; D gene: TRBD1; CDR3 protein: CASSGTGINEQFF; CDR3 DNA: TGTGCCAGCAGTGGGACAGGGATAAATGAGCAGTTCTTC
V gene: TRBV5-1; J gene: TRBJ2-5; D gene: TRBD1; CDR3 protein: CASSLGTGGRETQYF; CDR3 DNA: TGCGCCAGCAGCTTGGGGACAGGGGGCCGAGAGACCCAGTACTTC
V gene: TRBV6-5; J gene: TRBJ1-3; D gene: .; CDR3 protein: CASSYSTDGAGNTIYF; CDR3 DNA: TGTGCCAGCAGTTACTCGACGGACGGGGCTGGAAACACCATATATTTT
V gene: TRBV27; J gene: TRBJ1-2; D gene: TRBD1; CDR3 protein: CASSLDRGRIYGYTF; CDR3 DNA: TGTGCCAGCAGTTTAGACAGGGGGCGTATCTATGGCTACACCTTC
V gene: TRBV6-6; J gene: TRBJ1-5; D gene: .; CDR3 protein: CASSRGGGNQPQHF; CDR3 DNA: TGTGCCAGCAGCCGAGGGGGTGGGAATCAGCCCCAGCATTTT
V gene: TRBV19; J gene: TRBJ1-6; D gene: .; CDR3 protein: CASSRAGNNSPLHF; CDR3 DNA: TGTGCCAGTAGTCGGGCGGGTAATAATTCACCCCTCCACTTT
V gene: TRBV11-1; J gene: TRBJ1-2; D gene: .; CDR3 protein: CASSLADRQYGYTF; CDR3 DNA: TGTGCCAGCAGCTTAGCCGACAGACAGTATGGCTACACCTTC
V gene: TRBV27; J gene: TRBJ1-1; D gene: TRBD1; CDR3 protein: CASSLWIRPGQGVTEAFF; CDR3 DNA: TGTGCCAGCAGTTTATGGATTCGACCGGGACAGGGGGTCACTGAAGCTTTCTTT
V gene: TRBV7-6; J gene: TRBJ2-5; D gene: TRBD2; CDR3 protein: CASSPGGIGGETQYF; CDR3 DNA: TGTGCCAGCAGCCCCGGGGGGATCGGCGGAGAGACCCAGTACTTC
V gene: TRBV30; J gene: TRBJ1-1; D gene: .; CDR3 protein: CASSGHSNTEAFF; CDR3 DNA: TGTGCCTCGTCGGGACACTCGAACACTGAAGCTTTCTTT
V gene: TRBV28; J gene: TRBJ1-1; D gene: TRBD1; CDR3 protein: CASRYRGSNTEAFF; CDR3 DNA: TGTGCCAGCAGATACAGGGGAAGCAACACTGAAGCTTTCTTT
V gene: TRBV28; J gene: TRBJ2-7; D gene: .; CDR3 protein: CASSLVRGEQYF; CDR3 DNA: TGTGCCAGCAGTTTAGTGCGGGGAGAGCAGTACTTC
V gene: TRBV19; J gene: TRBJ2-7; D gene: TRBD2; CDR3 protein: CASSTGLGSDEQYF; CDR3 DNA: TGTGCCAGTAGTACAGGACTAGGGTCCGACGAGCAGTACTTC
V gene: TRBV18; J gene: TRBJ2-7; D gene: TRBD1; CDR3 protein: CASSDYPDRPPPSYEQYF; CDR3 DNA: TGTGCCAGCTCCGATTACCCGGACAGGCCCCCTCCCTCCTACGAGCAGTACTTC
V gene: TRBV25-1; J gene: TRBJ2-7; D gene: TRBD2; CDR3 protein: CASRGLAAAYEQYF; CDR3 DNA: TGTGCCAGCAGGGGGCTAGCGGCAGCCTACGAGCAGTACTTC
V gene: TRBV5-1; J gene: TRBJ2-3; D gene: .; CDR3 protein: CASGAGTPQNTQYF; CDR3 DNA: TGCGCCAGCGGCGCGGGCACTCCCCAGAATACGCAGTATTTT
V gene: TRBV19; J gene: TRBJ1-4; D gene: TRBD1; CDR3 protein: CASSAGQVLLPSPKLFF; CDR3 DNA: TGTGCCAGTAGTGCCGGACAGGTCCTACTACCTTCTCCAAAACTGTTTTTT
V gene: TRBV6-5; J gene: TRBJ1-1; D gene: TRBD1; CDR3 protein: CASSPGGSEAEAFF; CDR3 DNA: TGTGCCAGCAGCCCAGGGGGGAGCGAGGCTGAAGCTTTCTTT
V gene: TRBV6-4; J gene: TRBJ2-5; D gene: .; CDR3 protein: CASSAGQGGETQYF; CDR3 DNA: TGTGCCAGCAGTGCAGGGCAGGGTGGAGAGACCCAGTACTTC